This T cell receptor (beta chain) was identified in a study of CD8 T cells in Susac syndrome. Study findings and constraints: The study recognized that the number of individuals in its TCR sequencing and HLA analysis was relatively small.

With random hexamers, reverse transcription was performed on about 0.5 to 1 ug of RNA. Across 54 Vbeta and 13 Jbeta, immunoSEQ multiplex PCR amplified TCR beta CDR3. TCRdb passed the immunoSEQ multiplex PCR reads through MiXCR, listing each CDR3 protein once. The sample shows approximately 150,000 distinct CDR3 sequences, about 94% of them seen only once. The CDR3 covers 16 residues. Germline V CDR1 and CDR2: PRHDT, FYEKMQ (reference sequence). Trimming took off 0 bases at V and 7 bases at J, with 18 bases between the two ends. Comments on this clonotype: Its specificity is not known.

Sequencing of TCR beta was performed on blood CD8+ and CD4+ T cells. The CD8+ and CD4+ T cells were negatively isolated, with the TEMRA cells enriched by FACS. The rearrangement links TRBV13 to TRBJ1-1, with unresolved D. Sequences were obtained from CD4+ T cells from PBMCs. The TCR originated in a human donor with multiple sclerosis. In nucleotides, the CDR3 is TGTGCCAGCAGCTTAGGCCTTGGGATGGGGTACGGTGAAGCTTTCTTT. Translating it yields CASSLGLGMGYGEAFF.